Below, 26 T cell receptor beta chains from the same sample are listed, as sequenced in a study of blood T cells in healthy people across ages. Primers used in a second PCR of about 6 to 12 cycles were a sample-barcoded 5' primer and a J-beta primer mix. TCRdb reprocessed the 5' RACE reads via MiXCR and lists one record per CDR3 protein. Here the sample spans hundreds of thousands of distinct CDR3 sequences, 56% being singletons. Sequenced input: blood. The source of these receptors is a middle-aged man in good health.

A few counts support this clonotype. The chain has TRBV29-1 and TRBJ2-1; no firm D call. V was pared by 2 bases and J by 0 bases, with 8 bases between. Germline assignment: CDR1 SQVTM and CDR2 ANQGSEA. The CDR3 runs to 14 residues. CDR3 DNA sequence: TGCAGCGTTGAATTACAGCTCTCCTACAATGAGCAGTTCTTC. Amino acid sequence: CSVELQLSYNEQFF.

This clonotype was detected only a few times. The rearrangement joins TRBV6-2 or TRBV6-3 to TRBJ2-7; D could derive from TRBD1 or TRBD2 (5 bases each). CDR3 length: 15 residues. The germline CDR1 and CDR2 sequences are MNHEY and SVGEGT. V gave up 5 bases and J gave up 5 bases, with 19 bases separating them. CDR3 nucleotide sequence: TGTGCCAGCAGTATTCCGGGGCCTAGCAGCCACGAGCAGTACTTC. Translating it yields CASSIPGPSSHEQYF.

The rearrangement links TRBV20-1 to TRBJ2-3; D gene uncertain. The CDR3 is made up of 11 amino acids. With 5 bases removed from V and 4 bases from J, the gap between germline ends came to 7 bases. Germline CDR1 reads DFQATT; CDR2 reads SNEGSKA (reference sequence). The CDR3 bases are TGCAGTGCTCCTTTCGCAGATACGCAGTATTTT. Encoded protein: CSAPFADTQYF.

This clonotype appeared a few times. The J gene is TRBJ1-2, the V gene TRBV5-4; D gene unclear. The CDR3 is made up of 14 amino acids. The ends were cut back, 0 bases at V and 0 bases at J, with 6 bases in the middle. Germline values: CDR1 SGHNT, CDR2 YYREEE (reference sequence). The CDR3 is CASSLDPANYGYTF. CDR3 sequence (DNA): TGTGCCAGCAGCTTGGATCCAGCTAACTATGGCTACACCTTC.

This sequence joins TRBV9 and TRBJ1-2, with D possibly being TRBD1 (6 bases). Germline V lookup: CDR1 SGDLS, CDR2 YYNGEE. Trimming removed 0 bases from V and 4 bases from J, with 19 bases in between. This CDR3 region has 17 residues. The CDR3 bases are TGTGCCAGCAGCGTAGTCCCCTGGGGGCGCCGGATCTATGGCTACACCTTC. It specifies CASSVVPWGRRIYGYTF. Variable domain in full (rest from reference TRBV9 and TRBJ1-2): DSGVTQTPKHLITATGQRVTLRCSPRSGDLSVYWYQQSLDQGLQFLIQYYNGEERAKGNILERFSAQQFPDLHSELNLSSLELGDSALYFCASSVVPWGRRIYGYTFGSGTRLTVV.

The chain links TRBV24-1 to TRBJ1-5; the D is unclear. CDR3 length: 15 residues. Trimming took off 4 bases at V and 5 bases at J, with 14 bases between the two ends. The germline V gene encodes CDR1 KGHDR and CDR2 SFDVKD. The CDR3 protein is CATSDAAPRDQPQHF. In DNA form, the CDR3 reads TGTGCCACCAGTGACGCAGCTCCGAGGGATCAGCCCCAGCATTTT.

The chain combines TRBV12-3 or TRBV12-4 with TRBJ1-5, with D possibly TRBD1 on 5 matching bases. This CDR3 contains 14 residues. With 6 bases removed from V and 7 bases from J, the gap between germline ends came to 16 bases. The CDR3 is CASRAGRGTQPQHF. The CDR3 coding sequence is TGTGCCAGCAGGGCTGGACGGGGGACCCAGCCCCAGCATTTT.

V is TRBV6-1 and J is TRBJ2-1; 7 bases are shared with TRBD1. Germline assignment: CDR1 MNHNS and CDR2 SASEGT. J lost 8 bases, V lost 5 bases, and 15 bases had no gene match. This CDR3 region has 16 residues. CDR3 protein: CASSPLGEGARYEQFF. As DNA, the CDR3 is TGTGCCAGCAGTCCCCTTGGTGAGGGGGCGAGATATGAGCAGTTCTTC.

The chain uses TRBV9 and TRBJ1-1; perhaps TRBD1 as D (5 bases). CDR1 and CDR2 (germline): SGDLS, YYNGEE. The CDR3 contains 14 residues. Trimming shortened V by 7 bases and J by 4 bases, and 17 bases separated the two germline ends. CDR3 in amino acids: CASGTPNWGTEAFF. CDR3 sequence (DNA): TGTGCCAGCGGGACTCCAAATTGGGGCACTGAAGCTTTCTTT.

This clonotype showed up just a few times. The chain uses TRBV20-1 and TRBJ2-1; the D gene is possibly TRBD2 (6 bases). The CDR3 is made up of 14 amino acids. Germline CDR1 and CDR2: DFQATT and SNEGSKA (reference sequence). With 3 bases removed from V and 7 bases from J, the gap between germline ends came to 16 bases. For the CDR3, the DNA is TGCAGTGCTAGTATGGATCCCCGGGGGAATGAGCAGTTCTTC. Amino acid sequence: CSASMDPRGNEQFF.

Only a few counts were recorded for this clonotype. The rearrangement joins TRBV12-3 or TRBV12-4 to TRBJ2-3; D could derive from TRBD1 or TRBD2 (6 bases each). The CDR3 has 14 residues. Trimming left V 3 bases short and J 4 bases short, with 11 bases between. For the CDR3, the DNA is TGTGCCAGCAGTTTTGGAAGGGGGGCAGATACGCAGTATTTT. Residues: CASSFGRGADTQYF.

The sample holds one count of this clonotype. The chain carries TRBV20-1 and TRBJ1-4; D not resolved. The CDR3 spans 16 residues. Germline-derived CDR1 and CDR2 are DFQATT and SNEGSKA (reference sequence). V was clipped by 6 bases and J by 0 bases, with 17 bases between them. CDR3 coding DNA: TGCAGTGCCGGACGCCCTTCTGTTGCAACTAATGAAAAACTGTTTTTT. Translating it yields CSAGRPSVATNEKLFF.

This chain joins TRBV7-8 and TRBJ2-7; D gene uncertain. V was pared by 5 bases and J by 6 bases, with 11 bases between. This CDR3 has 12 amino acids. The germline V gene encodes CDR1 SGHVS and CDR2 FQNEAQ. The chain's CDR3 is CASSRTASEQYF. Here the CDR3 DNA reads TGTGCCAGCAGCAGGACGGCTAGCGAGCAGTACTTC.

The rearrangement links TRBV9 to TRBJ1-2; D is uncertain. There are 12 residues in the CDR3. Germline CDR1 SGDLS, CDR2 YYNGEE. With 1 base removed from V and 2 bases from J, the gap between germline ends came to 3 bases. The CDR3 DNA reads TGTGCCAGCAGCGTATTAAACTATGGCTACACCTTC. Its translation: CASSVLNYGYTF.

The CDR3 sequence: CASSYNVNYEQYF. In nucleotides, the CDR3 is TGTGCCAGCAGTTATAACGTAAACTACGAGCAGTACTTC. The chain carries TRBV6-5 and TRBJ2-7; D call uncertain. This CDR3 has 13 residues. Germline values: CDR1 MNHEY, CDR2 SVGAGI. Trimming took off 3 bases at V and 3 bases at J, with 9 bases between the two ends.

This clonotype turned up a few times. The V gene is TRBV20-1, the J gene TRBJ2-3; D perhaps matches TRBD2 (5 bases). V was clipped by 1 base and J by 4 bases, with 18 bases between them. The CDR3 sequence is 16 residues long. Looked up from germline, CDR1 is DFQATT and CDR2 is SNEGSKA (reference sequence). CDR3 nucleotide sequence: TGCAGTGCTAGAGGGGTGGGAGCGTTTGAGGCAGATACGCAGTATTTT. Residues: CSARGVGAFEADTQYF.

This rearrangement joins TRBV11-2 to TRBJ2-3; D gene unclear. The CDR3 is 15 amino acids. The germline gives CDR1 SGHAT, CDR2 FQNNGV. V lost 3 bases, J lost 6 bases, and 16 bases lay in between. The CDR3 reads CASSFNTMTADTQYF. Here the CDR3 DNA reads TGTGCCAGCAGCTTCAACACAATGACCGCGGATACGCAGTATTTT.

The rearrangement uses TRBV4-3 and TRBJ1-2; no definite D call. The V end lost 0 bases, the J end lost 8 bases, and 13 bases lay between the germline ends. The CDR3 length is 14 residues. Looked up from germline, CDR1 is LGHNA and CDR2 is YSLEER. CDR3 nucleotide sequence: TGCGCCAGCAGCCAAGATCTCGGGGTGGGGGGCTACACCTTC. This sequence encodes CASSQDLGVGGYTF.

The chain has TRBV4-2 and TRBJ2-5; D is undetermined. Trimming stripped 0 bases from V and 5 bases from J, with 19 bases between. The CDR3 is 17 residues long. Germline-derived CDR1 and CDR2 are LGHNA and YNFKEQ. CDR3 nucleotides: TGTGCCAGCAGCCAAGATAGCTTTGCGGCAGACCGGGAGACCCAGTACTTC. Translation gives CASSQDSFAADRETQYF.

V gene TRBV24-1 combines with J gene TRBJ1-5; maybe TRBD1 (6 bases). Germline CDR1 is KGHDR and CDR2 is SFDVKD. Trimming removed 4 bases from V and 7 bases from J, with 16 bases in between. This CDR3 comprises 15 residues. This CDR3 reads CATSEGTSWTQPQHF. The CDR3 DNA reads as TGTGCCACCAGTGAGGGGACATCCTGGACCCAGCCCCAGCATTTT.

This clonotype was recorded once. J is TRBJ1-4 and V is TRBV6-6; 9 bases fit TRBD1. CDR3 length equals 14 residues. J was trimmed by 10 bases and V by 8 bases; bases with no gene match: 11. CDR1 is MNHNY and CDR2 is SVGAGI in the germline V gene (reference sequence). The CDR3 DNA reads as TGTGCCAGCCAACCGGGACAGGGAAGAGGAAAACTGTTTTTT. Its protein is CASQPGQGRGKLFF.

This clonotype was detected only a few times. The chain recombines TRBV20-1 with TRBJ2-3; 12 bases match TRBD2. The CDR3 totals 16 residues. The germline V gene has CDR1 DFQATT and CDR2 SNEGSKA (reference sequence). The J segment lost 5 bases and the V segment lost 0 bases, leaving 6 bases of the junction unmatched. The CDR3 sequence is CSAREPSGGARDTQYF. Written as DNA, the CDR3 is TGCAGTGCTAGAGAGCCTAGCGGGGGGGCTAGAGATACGCAGTATTTT.

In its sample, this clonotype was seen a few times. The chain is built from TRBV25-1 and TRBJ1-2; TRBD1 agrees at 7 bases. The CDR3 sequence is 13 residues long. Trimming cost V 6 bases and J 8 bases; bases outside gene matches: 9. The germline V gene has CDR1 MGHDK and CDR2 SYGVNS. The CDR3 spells CASSLDRDHGYTF. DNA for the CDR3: TGTGCCAGCAGCCTTGACAGGGATCACGGCTACACCTTC.

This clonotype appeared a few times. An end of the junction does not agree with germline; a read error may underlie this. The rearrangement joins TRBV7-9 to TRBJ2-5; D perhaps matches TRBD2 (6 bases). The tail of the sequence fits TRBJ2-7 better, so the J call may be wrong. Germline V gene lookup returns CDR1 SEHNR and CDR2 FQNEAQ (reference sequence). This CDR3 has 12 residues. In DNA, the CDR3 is TGTTCCAGCACCGACCAGGGAGGCGAGCAGTACTTC. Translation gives CSSTDQGGEQYF.

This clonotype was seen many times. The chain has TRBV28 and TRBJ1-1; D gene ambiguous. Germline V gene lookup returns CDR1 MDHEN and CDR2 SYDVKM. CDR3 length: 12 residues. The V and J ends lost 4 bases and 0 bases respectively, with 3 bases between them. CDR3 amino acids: CASSSMNTEAFF. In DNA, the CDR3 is TGTGCCAGCAGTTCCATGAACACTGAAGCTTTCTTT.

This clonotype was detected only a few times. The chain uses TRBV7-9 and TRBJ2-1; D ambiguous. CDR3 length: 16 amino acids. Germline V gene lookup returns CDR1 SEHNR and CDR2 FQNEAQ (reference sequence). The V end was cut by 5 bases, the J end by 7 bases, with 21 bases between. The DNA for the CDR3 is TGTGCCAGCAGCCGCGTTGTTGGCGCGTTCCCTAATGAGCAGTTCTTC. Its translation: CASSRVVGAFPNEQFF.